Below, 29 T cell receptor beta chains from the same sample are listed, as sequenced in a study of T cells in Graves' hyperthyroidism and ophthalmopathy. Amplified regions were TCR beta CDR3 sequences from RNA transcripts. The primer set for the first-round RT-PCR of the TCR CDR3 was HTBI. TCRdb reprocessed the multiplex PCR reads via MiXCR and lists one record per CDR3 protein. The sample carries a few hundred thousand distinct CDR3 sequences, around 13% recorded once. Sequencing input: blood. These receptors originate from a woman between 18 and 29 years old with Graves' hyperthyroidism.

This clonotype came up many times. CDR3 coding DNA: TGTGCCTCGGCGGACAGGGCCACCGGGACTAGCGGGAGGCTGAACACCGGGGAGCTGTTTTTT. Its protein product is CASADRATGTSGRLNTGELFF. The chain combines TRBV19 with TRBJ2-2; 15 bases line up with TRBD2. The ends lost 11 bases at V and 1 base at J; junction bases unmatched: 20. Germline V CDR1 and CDR2: LNHDA, SQIVND (reference sequence). The CDR3 totals 21 residues.

There are many counts of this clonotype. The V and J genes are TRBV28 and TRBJ1-4; D is unresolved. The CDR3 extends over 12 amino acids. Trimming removed 7 bases from V and 6 bases from J, with 9 bases in between. Germline lookup yields CDR1 MDHEN and CDR2 SYDVKM. In nucleotides, the CDR3 is TGTGCCAGCACTTTTAGATATGAAAAACTGTTTTTT. Amino acids: CASTFRYEKLFF.

The chain joins TRBV5-6 to TRBJ2-1; 9 bases fit TRBD2. Germline V gives CDR1 SGHDT, CDR2 YYEEEE. J gave up 4 bases and V 1 base, and 3 bases lay outside the gene matches. The CDR3 totals 15 residues. As DNA, the CDR3 is TGTGCCAGCAGCTTGAATAGCGGGAGATACAATGAGCAGTTCTTC. Encoded protein: CASSLNSGRYNEQFF.

This clonotype was detected a few times. The chain joins TRBV27 to TRBJ2-2; D uncertain. V gave up 5 bases and J gave up 1 base, with 8 bases separating them. The CDR3 runs 14 residues. Germline CDR1 MNHEY, CDR2 SMNVEV (reference sequence). CDR3 region: CASSKIQNTGELFF. The CDR3 DNA reads TGTGCCAGCAGTAAGATACAGAACACCGGGGAGCTGTTTTTT.

This clonotype has only a few counts. The genes are TRBV7-6 and TRBJ1-1, with D maybe TRBD1 (5 bases). Trimming cost V 7 bases and J 3 bases, with 18 bases left between them. The V gene's germline CDR1 is SGHVS and CDR2 FNYEAQ. The CDR3 has 15 amino acids. CDR3 region: CASIRRAGSDTEAFF. In DNA form, the CDR3 reads TGTGCCAGCATCCGGAGGGCAGGGAGCGACACTGAAGCTTTCTTT.

This clonotype was seen many times. The chain links TRBV11-2 to TRBJ2-1, with D tentatively TRBD2 (6 bases). V dropped 0 bases and J dropped 9 bases, with 9 bases sitting between them. The CDR3 totals 13 residues. The V gene's germline CDR1 is SGHAT and CDR2 FQNNGV. CDR3: CASSLDFGGEQFF. The CDR3 nucleotides read TGTGCCAGCAGCTTAGATTTCGGGGGTGAGCAGTTCTTC.

This clonotype was counted many times. The chain employs TRBV28 and TRBJ2-7; D possibly corresponds to TRBD1 (6 bases). Trimming left V 10 bases short and J 2 bases short, with 15 bases between. CDR3 size: 13 residues. Germline loops: CDR1 MDHEN, CDR2 SYDVKM. The DNA of the CDR3 is TGTGCCACCCTCGACGGGGACACCTACGAGCAGTACTTC. This translates into CATLDGDTYEQYF. Complete variable domain (other parts from reference TRBV28 and TRBJ2-7): DVKVTQSSRYLVKRTGEKVFLECVQDMDHENMFWYRQDPGLGLRLIYFSYDVKMKEKGDIPEGYSVSREKKERFSLILESASTNQTSMYLCATLDGDTYEQYFGPGTRLTVT.

This clonotype was seen ten or more times. The V gene is TRBV6-1, the J gene TRBJ2-7, with D maybe TRBD1 (5 bases). CDR1 is MNHNS, CDR2 SASEGT, per germline. The germline V and J ends were trimmed by 8 bases and 5 bases, with 10 bases remaining between them. This CDR3 has 11 residues. The CDR3 is CASGDSHEQYF. CDR3 DNA: TGTGCCAGCGGAGACAGCCACGAGCAGTACTTC.

This clonotype was found many times. The chain joins TRBV20-1 to TRBJ2-1, with 8 bases identical to TRBD2. V shed 0 bases, J shed 3 bases, and the junction held 7 bases outside the gene matches. This CDR3 contains 16 residues. Germline CDR1 reads DFQATT; CDR2 reads SNEGSKA (reference sequence). The CDR3 region has the DNA TGCAGTGCTAGAGATCGGGGAGCGGGAGACTACAATGAGCAGTTCTTC. It yields the protein CSARDRGAGDYNEQFF.

This clonotype was detected many times. This chain connects TRBV12-3 or TRBV12-4 to TRBJ2-5; 7 nucleotides align to TRBD1. This CDR3 comprises 16 residues. V lost 1 base to trimming and J lost 2 bases; unmatched junction nucleotides: 7. The CDR3 here is CASSLDLGGEQETQYF. Here the CDR3 DNA reads TGTGCCAGCAGTTTAGATCTAGGGGGCGAACAAGAGACCCAGTACTTC.

This clonotype occurred a few times. The gene calls are TRBV19 and TRBJ2-1; 9 bases are shared with TRBD2. The germline V gene encodes CDR1 LNHDA and CDR2 SQIVND (reference sequence). The CDR3 spans 15 residues. V lost 7 bases, J lost 7 bases, and 11 bases stayed unmatched. The CDR3 sequence is CASKGAGGPLNEQFF. As DNA, the CDR3 is TGTGCCAGTAAAGGGGCGGGAGGGCCACTAAATGAGCAGTTCTTC.

This clonotype was observed at least ten times. The chain carries TRBV3-1 and TRBJ1-1, with 8 bases fitting TRBD1. V lost 3 bases, J lost 1 base, and 4 bases stayed unmatched. The CDR3 runs to 15 residues. Per the germline V gene, CDR1 is LGHDT and CDR2 is YNNKEL (reference sequence). CDR3: CASSHTGTGNTEAFF. The CDR3 nucleotides read TGTGCCAGCAGCCACACCGGGACAGGGAACACTGAAGCTTTCTTT.

The table lists this clonotype with a few counts. The chain joins TRBV5-1 to TRBJ1-1, with 8 bases lining up with TRBD1. CDR1 is SGHRS and CDR2 is YFSETQ in the germline V gene. This CDR3 is 15 amino acids long. V lost 0 bases, J lost 5 bases, and 6 bases stayed unmatched. The CDR3 bases are TGCGCCAGCAGCTTGGGACAAACAGGGGGTACTGAAGCTTTCTTT. Encoded protein: CASSLGQTGGTEAFF.

This rearrangement joins TRBV20-1 to TRBJ1-5; D unclear. Trimming took off 0 bases at V and 0 bases at J, with 9 bases between the two ends. Germline V gives CDR1 DFQATT, CDR2 SNEGSKA (reference sequence). The CDR3 has 15 residues. The CDR3 coding sequence is TGCAGTGCTAGAGACGGCAGATATAGCAATCAGCCCCAGCATTTT. It encodes CSARDGRYSNQPQHF.

This clonotype was counted many times. The V gene is TRBV11-2, the J gene TRBJ1-2; D not certain. The germline V gene encodes CDR1 SGHAT and CDR2 FQNNGV. The ends were cut back, 0 bases at V and 8 bases at J, with 16 bases in the middle. The CDR3 is 15 amino acids. The CDR3 protein is CASSLDPGRAKGYTF. CDR3 DNA sequence: TGTGCCAGCAGCTTAGATCCCGGGCGGGCGAAAGGCTACACCTTC.

This clonotype was recorded at least ten times. The genes are TRBV28 and TRBJ2-7, with 8 bases identical to TRBD1. V shed 5 bases, J shed 2 bases, and the junction held 2 bases outside the gene matches. CDR1 and CDR2 from the germline V gene are MDHEN and SYDVKM. The CDR3 is 13 amino acids. The CDR3, as DNA: TGTGCCAGCAGTGAGGGACAGGCCTACGAGCAGTACTTC. Protein: CASSEGQAYEQYF.

In this sample, this clonotype turned up a few times. The chain has TRBV28 and TRBJ2-7, with TRBD1 as a possible D gene (5 bases). The CDR3 sequence is 14 residues long. The V gene lost 6 bases and the J gene lost 3 bases, with 15 bases spanning the gap. Per germline, CDR1 MDHEN and CDR2 SYDVKM. As DNA, the CDR3 is TGTGCCAGCAGAAACCCCCAGGACATCTACGAGCAGTACTTC. This encodes CASRNPQDIYEQYF.

This chain links TRBV19 with TRBJ2-7; D might be TRBD1 (5 bases). V shed 3 bases and J shed 3 bases, with 9 bases lying between them. The germline V gene has CDR1 LNHDA and CDR2 SQIVND (reference sequence). The CDR3 totals 13 residues. The CDR3 is CASSMGRDYEQYF. As DNA, the CDR3 is TGTGCCAGTAGTATGGGCAGGGACTACGAGCAGTACTTC.

By share, this clonotype counts as medium-sized (0.01 to 0.1%). One end of the junction is discordant with germline, which a read error may explain. The chain joins TRBV7-2 to TRBJ1-2; D is unclear. This CDR3 contains 13 residues. The germline gives CDR1 SGHTA, CDR2 FQGNSA. The CDR3 sequence is CASSPDGNYGYTF. The CDR3 DNA reads TGCGCCAGCAGCCCGGACGGGAACTATGGCTACACCTTC.

Concerning this clonotype: A junction end diverges from the germline sequence, so it may reflect a read error. The chain links TRBV19 to TRBJ2-1; D gene ambiguous. Per germline, CDR1 LNHDA and CDR2 SQIVND (reference sequence). This CDR3 has 16 residues. The CDR3 loop is CASSTSLTSSYNEQLF. For the CDR3, the DNA is TGTGCCAGTAGTACCTCCTTAACCAGCTCCTACAATGAGCAGCTCTTC.

This chain joins TRBV6-5 and TRBJ2-3; D not certain. CDR3 length: 12 residues. Germline CDR1 and CDR2: MNHEY and SVGAGI. V was clipped by 0 bases and J by 7 bases, with 5 bases between them. CDR3 residues: CASSYSGNTQYF. CDR3 nucleotides: TGTGCCAGCAGTTACTCAGGAAATACGCAGTATTTT.

Many counts were recorded for this clonotype. This chain connects TRBV12-3 or TRBV12-4 to TRBJ2-1, with D possibly being TRBD2 (5 bases). V shed 7 bases and J shed 6 bases, with 19 bases lying between them. The CDR3 totals 15 residues. CDR3 residues: CASISRASRRNEQFF. CDR3 nucleotide sequence: TGTGCCAGCATATCCCGGGCTAGCAGACGCAATGAGCAGTTCTTC.

The table lists this clonotype with a few counts. The V and J genes are TRBV25-1 and TRBJ1-2; 12 bases are a match to TRBD1. Trimming cost V 3 bases and J 5 bases; bases outside gene matches: 4. CDR1 is MGHDK and CDR2 is SYGVNS in the germline V gene. The CDR3 runs 15 residues. For the CDR3, the DNA is TGTGCCAGCAGTGAGGGGACAGGGGGCATTTATGGCTACACCTTC. Translated, it gives CASSEGTGGIYGYTF.

The sample holds many counts of this clonotype. The chain joins TRBV20-1 to TRBJ1-4; D remains ambiguous. CDR3 length: 14 residues. CDR1 DFQATT and CDR2 SNEGSKA come from the germline V gene (reference sequence). The V end lost 0 bases, the J end lost 8 bases, and 13 bases lay between the germline ends. The CDR3 is CSARDPVEWEKLFF. The CDR3 nucleotides are TGCAGTGCTAGAGATCCCGTCGAATGGGAAAAACTGTTTTTT.

This clonotype was seen many times. The J gene is TRBJ2-3, the V gene TRBV19, with D perhaps being TRBD1 or TRBD2 (5 bases each). The germline gives CDR1 LNHDA, CDR2 SQIVND (reference sequence). The germline V and J ends were trimmed by 4 bases and 1 base, with 9 bases remaining between them. CDR3 length: 14 amino acids. CDR3 in amino acids: CASSTWDRTDTQYF. CDR3 nucleotide sequence: TGTGCCAGTAGTACGTGGGACCGCACAGATACGCAGTATTTT. Drawing the rest from reference TRBV19 and TRBJ2-3, the complete variable domain is DGGITQSPKYLFRKEGQNVTLSCEQNLNHDAMYWYRQDPGQGLRLIYYSQIVNDFQKGDIAEGYSVSREKKESFPLTVTSAQKNPTAFYLCASSTWDRTDTQYFGPGTRLTVL.

Ten or more counts support this clonotype. This chain uses TRBV28 with TRBJ1-2; perhaps TRBD1 as D (6 bases). Per germline, CDR1 MDHEN and CDR2 SYDVKM. CDR3 length: 13 amino acids. V lost 7 bases, J lost 5 bases, and 14 bases lay in between. The CDR3 coding sequence is TGTGCCAGCACTACAGGACAGTTTTATGGCTACACCTTC. Amino acid sequence: CASTTGQFYGYTF.

This clonotype was counted ten times or more. The rearrangement joins TRBV11-2 to TRBJ2-3; D gene unclear. Germline V gene lookup returns CDR1 SGHAT and CDR2 FQNNGV. There are 14 residues in the CDR3. Trimming removed 4 bases at V and 3 bases at J, with 11 bases between. The CDR3 region is CASSSEGLTDTQYF. Written as DNA, the CDR3 is TGTGCCAGCAGCTCGGAAGGGCTGACAGATACGCAGTATTTT.

The rearrangement joins TRBV19 to TRBJ2-7; 7 positions match TRBD2. Germline trimming cut 5 bases from V and 3 bases from J; bases unmatched to any gene: 4. The V gene's germline CDR1 is LNHDA and CDR2 SQIVND (reference sequence). This CDR3 comprises 13 residues. CDR3 nucleotides: TGTGCCAGTAGTCTACAGCGGGGCTACGAGCAGTACTTC. Translation gives CASSLQRGYEQYF.

The V and J genes are TRBV11-2 and TRBJ2-7; TRBD2 agrees at 8 bases. CDR3 size: 15 residues. In germline, CDR1 is SGHAT, CDR2 FQNNGV. Trimming cost V 4 bases and J 2 bases; bases outside gene matches: 7. CDR3 nucleotide sequence: TGTGCCAGCAGCTACTTAGCGGGATTCGCCTACGAGCAGTACTTC. This sequence encodes CASSYLAGFAYEQYF.